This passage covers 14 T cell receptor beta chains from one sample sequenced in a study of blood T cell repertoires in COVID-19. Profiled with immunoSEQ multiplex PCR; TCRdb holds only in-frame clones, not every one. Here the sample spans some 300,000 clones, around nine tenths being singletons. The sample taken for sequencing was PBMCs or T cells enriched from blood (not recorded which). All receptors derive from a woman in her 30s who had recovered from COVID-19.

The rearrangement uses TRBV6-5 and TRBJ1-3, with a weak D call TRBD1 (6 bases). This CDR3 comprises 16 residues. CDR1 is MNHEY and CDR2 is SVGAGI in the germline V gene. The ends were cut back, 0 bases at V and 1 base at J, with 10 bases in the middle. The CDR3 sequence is CASSYSHRASGNTIYF. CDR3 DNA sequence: TGTGCCAGCAGTTACTCCCACAGGGCTTCTGGAAACACCATATATTTT.

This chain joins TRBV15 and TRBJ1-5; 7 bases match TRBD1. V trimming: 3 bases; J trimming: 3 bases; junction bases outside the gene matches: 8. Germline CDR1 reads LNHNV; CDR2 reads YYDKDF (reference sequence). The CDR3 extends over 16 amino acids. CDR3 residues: CATSRRRQGDNQPQHF. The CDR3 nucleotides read TGTGCCACCAGCAGGCGAAGACAGGGTGACAATCAGCCCCAGCATTTT.

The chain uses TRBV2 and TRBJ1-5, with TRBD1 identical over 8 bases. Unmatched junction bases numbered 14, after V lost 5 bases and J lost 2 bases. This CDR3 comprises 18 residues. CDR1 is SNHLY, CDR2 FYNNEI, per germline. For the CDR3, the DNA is TGTGCCAGCAGTCCCAGGGGGCTTCCGAATCTCGGCAATCAGCCCCAGCATTTT. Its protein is CASSPRGLPNLGNQPQHF.

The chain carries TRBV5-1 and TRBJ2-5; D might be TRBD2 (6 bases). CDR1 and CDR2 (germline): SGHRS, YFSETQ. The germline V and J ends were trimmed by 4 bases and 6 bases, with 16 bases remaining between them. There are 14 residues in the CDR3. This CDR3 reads CASSEDVEGKTQYF. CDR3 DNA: TGCGCCAGCAGCGAGGACGTGGAGGGTAAGACCCAGTACTTC.

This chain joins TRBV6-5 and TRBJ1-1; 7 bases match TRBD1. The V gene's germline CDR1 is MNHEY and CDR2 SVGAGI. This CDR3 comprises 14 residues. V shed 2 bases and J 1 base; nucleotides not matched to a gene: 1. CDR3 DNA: TGTGCCAGCAGTTACGACAGGGAGAACACTGAAGCTTTCTTT. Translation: CASSYDRENTEAFF.

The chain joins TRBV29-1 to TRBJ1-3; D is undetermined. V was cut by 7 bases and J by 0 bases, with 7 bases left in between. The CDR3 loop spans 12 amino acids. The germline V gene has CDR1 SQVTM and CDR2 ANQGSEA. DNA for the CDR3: TGCAGCGGCCGGTCCTCTGGAAACACCATATATTTT. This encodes CSGRSSGNTIYF.

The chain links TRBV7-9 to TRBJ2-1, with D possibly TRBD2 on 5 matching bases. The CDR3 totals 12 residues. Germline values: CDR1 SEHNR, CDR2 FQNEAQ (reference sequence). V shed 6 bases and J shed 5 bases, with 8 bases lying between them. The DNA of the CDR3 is TGTGCCAGCAGGGACTTTAACAATGAGCAGTTCTTC. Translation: CASRDFNNEQFF. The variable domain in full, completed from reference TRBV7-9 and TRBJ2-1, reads DTGVSQNPRHKITKRGQNVTFRCDPISEHNRLYWYRQTLGQGPEFLTYFQNEAQLEKSRLLSDRFSAERPKGSFSTLEIQRTEQGDSAMYLCASRDFNNEQFFGPGTRLTVL.

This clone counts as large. The CDR3 bases are TGTGCCAGCAGGCCCAGACTAGTCCCTGAGCAGTTCTTC. Translation: CASRPRLVPEQFF. This sequence joins TRBV28 and TRBJ2-1; D perhaps matches TRBD2 (6 bases). The CDR3 contains 13 residues. Germline V gene lookup returns CDR1 MDHEN and CDR2 SYDVKM. V lost 6 bases and J 9 bases, leaving 15 bases between the germline ends.

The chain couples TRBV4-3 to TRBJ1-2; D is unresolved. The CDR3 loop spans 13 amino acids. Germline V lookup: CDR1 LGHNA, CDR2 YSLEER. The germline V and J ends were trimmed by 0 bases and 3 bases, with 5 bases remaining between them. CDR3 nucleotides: TGCGCCAGCAGCCAAGATCAGGACTATGGCTACACCTTC. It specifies CASSQDQDYGYTF.

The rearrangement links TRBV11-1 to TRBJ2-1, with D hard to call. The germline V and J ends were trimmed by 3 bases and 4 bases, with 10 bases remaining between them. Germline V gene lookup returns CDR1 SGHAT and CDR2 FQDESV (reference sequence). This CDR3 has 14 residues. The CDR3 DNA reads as TGTGCCAGCAGCTTCGGCGGAGAATACAATGAGCAGTTCTTC. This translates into CASSFGGEYNEQFF.

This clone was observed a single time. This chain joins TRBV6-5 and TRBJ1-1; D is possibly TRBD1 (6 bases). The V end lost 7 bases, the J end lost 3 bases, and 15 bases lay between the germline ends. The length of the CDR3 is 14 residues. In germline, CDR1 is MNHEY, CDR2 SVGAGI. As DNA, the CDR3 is TGTGCCAGCATTTTAACAGGGCTCGACACTGAAGCTTTCTTT. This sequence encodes CASILTGLDTEAFF.

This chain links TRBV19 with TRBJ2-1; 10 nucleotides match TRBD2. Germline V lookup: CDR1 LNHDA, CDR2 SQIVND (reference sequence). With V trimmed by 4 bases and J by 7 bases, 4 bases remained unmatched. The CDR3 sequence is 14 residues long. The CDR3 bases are TGTGCCAGTAGTAGAGGACTAGCGGCTAATGAGCAGTTCTTC. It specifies CASSRGLAANEQFF.

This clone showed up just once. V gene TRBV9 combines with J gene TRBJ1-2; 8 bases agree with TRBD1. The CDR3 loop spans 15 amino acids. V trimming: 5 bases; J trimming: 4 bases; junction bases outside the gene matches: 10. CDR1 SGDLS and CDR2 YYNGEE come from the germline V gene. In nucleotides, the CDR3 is TGTGCCAGCAGGCGGACAGGGTATAAGGGCTATGGCTACACCTTC. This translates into CASRRTGYKGYGYTF.

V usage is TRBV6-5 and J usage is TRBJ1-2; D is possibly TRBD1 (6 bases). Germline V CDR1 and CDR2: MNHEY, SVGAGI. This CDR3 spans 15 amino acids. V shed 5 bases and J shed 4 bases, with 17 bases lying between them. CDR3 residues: CASSTTGQTIYGYTF. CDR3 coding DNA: TGTGCCAGCAGTACGACGGGACAAACAATCTATGGCTACACCTTC.